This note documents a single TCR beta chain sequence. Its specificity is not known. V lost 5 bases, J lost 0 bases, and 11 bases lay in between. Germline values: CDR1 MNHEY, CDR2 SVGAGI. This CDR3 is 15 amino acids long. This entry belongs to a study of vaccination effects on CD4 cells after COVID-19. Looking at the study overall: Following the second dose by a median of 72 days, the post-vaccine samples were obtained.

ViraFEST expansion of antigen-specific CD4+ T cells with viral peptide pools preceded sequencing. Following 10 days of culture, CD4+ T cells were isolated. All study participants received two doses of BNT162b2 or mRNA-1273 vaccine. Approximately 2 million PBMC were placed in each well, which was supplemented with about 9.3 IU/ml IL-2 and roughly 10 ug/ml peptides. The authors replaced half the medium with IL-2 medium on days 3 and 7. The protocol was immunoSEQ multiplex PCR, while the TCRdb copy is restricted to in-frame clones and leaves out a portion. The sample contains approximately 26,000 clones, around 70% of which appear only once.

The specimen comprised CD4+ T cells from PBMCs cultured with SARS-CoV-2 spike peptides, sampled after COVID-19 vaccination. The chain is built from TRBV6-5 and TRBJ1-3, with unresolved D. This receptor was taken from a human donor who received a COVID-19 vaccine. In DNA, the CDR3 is TGTGCCAGCAGTCTAAGGGCCACCTCTGGAAACACCATATATTTT. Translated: CASSLRATSGNTIYF.